This T cell receptor beta chain was observed in a study of blood T cell repertoires in COVID-19. Grouping used clinical history reported by participants in a survey and questionnaire. As processed by the authors: The authors estimated nucleated cell counts from reference gene primer amplification. Data came from immunoSEQ multiplex PCR; TCRdb stores just in-frame clones and leaves some out. Clonal size and the V and J genes are those of that table, whereas D and trimming came from the DNA. The repertoire has 350,000 to 400,000 clones, 88% of them found once; the top ten carry more than 0.95%. The germline CDR1 and CDR2 sequences are SGHRS and YFSETQ. The CDR3 loop spans 16 amino acids. Trimming pared 0 bases from V and 2 bases from J, leaving 11 bases between.

This clonotype was sampled from a woman between 18 and 29 years old who had recovered from COVID-19. Sequences were obtained from PBMCs or T cells enriched from blood (not recorded which). This chain joins TRBV5-1 and TRBJ1-4; the D gene is possibly TRBD1 (5 bases). For the CDR3, the DNA is TGCGCCAGCAGCTTGGGGCAGGGTTTCACTAATGAAAAACTGTTTTTT. This encodes CASSLGQGFTNEKLFF.